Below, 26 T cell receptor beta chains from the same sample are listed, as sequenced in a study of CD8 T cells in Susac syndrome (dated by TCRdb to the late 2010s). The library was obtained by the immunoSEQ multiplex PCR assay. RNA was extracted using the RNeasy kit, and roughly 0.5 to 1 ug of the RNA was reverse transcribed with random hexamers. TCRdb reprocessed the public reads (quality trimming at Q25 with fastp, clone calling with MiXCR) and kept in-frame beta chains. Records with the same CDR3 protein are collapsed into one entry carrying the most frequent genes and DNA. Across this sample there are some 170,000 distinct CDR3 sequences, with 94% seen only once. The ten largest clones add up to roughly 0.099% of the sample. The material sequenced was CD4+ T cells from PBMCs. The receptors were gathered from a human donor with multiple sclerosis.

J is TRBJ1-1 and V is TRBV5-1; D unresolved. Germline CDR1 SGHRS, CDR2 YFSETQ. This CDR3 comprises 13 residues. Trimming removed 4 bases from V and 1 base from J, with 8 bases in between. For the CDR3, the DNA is TGCGCCAGCAGCCAACAGAGGAACACTGAAGCTTTCTTT. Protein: CASSQQRNTEAFF.

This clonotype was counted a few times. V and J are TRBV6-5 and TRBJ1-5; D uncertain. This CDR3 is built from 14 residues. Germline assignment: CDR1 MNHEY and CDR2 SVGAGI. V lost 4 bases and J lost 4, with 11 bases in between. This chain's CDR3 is CASSSDGRNQPQHF. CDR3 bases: TGTGCCAGCAGTTCGGACGGAAGGAATCAGCCCCAGCATTTT.

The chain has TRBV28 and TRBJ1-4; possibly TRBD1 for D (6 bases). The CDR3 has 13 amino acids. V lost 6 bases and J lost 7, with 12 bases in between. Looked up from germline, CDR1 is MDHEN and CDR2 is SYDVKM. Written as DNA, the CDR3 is TGTGCCAGCAGCCTTGGACAGATTGAAAAACTGTTTTTT. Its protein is CASSLGQIEKLFF.

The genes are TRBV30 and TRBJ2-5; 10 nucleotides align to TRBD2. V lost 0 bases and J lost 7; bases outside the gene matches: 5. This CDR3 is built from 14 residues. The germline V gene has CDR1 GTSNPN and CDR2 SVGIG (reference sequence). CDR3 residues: CAWSVIAGGGTQYF. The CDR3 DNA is TGTGCCTGGAGTGTTATAGCGGGAGGAGGGACCCAGTACTTC. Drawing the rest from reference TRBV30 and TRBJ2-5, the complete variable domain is SQTIHQWPATLVQPVGSPLSLECTVEGTSNPNLYWYRQAAGRGLQLLFYSVGIGQISSEVPQNLSASRPQDRQFILSSKKLLLSDSGFYLCAWSVIAGGGTQYFGPGTRLLVL.

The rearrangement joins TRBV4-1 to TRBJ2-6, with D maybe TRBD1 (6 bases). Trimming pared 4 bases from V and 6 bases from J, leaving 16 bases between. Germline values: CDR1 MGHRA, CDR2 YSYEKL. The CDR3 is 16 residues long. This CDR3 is CASSLTGRLEANVLTF. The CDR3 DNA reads TGCGCCAGCAGCCTGACAGGACGGCTTGAGGCCAACGTCCTGACTTTC.

CDR3 sequence: CASSPNIRKETQYF. The DNA of the CDR3 is TGTGCCAGCAGTCCAAATATACGGAAAGAGACCCAGTACTTC. The chain combines TRBV28 with TRBJ2-5; no definite D call. This CDR3 is built from 14 residues. V lost 5 bases, J lost 3 bases, and 13 bases lay in between. The germline V gene encodes CDR1 MDHEN and CDR2 SYDVKM.

CDR3 in DNA: TGTGCCATCAGGGGACAGGGGGCGAACACTGAAGCTTTCTTT. Translated, it gives CAIRGQGANTEAFF. This chain uses TRBV10-3 with TRBJ1-1; 12 nucleotides agree with TRBD1. The CDR3 length is 14 residues. Germline assignment: CDR1 ENHRY and CDR2 SYGVKD. After removal of 6 bases from V and 1 base from J, the junction contained 0 bases not matched to a gene.

The CDR3 nucleotides are TGTGCCAGCAGCCAAGGTGTAGGCGAGCAGTACTTC. This encodes CASSQGVGEQYF. This rearrangement joins TRBV4-2 to TRBJ2-7; D gene unclear. The CDR3 has 12 residues. CDR1 is LGHNA and CDR2 is YNFKEQ in the germline V gene. V was clipped by 1 base and J by 6 bases, with 7 bases between them.

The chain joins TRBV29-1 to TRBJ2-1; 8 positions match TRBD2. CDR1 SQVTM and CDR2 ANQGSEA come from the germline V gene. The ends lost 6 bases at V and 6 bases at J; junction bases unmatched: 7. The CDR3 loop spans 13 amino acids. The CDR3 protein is CSVGSGSFNEQFF. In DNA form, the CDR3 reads TGCAGCGTGGGGAGCGGGAGCTTCAATGAGCAGTTCTTC.

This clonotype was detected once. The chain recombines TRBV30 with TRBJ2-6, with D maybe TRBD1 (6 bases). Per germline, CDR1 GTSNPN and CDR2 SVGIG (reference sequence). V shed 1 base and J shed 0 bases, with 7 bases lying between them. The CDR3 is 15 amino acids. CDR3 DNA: TGTGCCTGGAGTGGGGGACACTCTGGGGCCAACGTCCTGACTTTC. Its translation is CAWSGGHSGANVLTF.

The CDR3 DNA is TGTGCCAGCAGCCAAGAACCCTCTGGGGCCAACGTCCTGACTTTC. Its translation is CASSQEPSGANVLTF. The chain carries TRBV3-1 and TRBJ2-6; D call uncertain. Trimming cost V 0 bases and J 0 bases, with 3 bases left between them. The CDR3 is 15 amino acids. The germline gives CDR1 LGHDT, CDR2 YNNKEL (reference sequence).

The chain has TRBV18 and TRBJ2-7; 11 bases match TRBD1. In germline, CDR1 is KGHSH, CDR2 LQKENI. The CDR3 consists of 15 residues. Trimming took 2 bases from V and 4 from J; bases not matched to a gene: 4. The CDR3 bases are TGTGCCAGCTCACCATCCGGGACAGGGGGATACGAGCAGTACTTC. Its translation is CASSPSGTGGYEQYF.

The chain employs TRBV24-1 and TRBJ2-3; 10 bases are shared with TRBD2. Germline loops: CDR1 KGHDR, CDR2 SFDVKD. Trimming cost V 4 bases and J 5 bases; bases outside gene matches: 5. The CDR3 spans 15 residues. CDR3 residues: CATSDLAGAGDTQYF. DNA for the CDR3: TGTGCCACCAGTGACCTAGCGGGAGCCGGAGATACGCAGTATTTT.

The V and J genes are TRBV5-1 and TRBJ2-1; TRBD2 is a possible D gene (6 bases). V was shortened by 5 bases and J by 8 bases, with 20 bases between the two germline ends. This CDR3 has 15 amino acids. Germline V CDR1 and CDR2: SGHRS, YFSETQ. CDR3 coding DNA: TGCGCCAGCAGGAACAGGATGATAGCGGAGGATGAGCAGTTCTTC. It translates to CASRNRMIAEDEQFF.

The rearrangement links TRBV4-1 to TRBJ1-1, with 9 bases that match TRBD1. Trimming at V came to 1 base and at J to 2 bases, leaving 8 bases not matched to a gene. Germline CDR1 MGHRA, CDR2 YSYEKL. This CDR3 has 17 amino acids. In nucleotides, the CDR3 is TGCGCCAGCAGCCAAGCCCGGACAGGGGAACTTAACACTGAAGCTTTCTTT. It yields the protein CASSQARTGELNTEAFF.

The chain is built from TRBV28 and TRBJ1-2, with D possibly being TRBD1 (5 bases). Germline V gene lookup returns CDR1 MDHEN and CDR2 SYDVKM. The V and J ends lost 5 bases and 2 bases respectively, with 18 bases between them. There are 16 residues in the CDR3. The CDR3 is CASSLPRGGGNYGYTF. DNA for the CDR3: TGTGCCAGCAGTCTACCACGGGGCGGGGGGAACTATGGCTACACCTTC.

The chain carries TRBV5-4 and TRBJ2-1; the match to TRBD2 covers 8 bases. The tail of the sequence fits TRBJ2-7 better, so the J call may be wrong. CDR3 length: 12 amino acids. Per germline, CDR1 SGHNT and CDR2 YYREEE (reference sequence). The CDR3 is CASSRTSSEQYF. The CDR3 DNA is TGTGCCAGCAGCCGGACTAGCAGCGAGCAGTACTTC.

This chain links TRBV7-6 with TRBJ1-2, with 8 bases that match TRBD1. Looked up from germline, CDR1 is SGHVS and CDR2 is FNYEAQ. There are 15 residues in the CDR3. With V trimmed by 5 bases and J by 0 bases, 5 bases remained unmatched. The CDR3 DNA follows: TGTGCCAGCAGCCCTACAGGGGGGGCTAACTATGGCTACACCTTC. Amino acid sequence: CASSPTGGANYGYTF.

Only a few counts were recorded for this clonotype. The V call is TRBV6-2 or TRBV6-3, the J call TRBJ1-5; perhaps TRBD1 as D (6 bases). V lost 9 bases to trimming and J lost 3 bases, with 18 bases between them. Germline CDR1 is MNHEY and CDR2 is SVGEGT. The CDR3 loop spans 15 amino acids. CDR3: CASTPSGQLNQPQHF. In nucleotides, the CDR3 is TGTGCCAGTACCCCGTCCGGACAGCTCAATCAGCCCCAGCATTTT.

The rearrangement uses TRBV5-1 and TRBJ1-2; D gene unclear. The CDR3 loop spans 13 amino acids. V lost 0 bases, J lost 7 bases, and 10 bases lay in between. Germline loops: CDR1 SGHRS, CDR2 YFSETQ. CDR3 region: CASSLAAGAGYTF. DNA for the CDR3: TGCGCCAGCAGCTTGGCCGCGGGTGCTGGCTACACCTTC.

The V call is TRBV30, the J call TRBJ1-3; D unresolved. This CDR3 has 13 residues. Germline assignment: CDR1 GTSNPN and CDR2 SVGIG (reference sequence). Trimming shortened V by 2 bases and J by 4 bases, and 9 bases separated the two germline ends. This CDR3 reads CAWSPDFGNTIYF. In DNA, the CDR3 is TGTGCCTGGAGTCCCGATTTCGGAAACACCATATATTTT.

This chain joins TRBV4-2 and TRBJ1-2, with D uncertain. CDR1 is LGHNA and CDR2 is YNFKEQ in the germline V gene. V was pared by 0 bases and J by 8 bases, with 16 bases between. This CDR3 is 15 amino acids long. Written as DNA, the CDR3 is TGTGCCAGCAGCCAAGATCTCGGGATGAAAGGGGGCTACACCTTC. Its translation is CASSQDLGMKGGYTF.

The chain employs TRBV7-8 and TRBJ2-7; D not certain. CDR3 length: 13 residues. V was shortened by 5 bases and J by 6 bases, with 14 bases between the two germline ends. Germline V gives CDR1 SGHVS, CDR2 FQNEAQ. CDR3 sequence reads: CASSPTISGEQYF. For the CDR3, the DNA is TGTGCCAGCAGCCCTACTATTTCGGGCGAGCAGTACTTC.

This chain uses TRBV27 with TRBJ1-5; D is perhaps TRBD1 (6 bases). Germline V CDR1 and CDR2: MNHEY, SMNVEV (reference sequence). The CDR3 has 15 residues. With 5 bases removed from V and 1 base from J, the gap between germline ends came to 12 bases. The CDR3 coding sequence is TGTGCCAGCAGTCCACAGGGAGTCAGCAATCAGCCCCAGCATTTT. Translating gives CASSPQGVSNQPQHF.

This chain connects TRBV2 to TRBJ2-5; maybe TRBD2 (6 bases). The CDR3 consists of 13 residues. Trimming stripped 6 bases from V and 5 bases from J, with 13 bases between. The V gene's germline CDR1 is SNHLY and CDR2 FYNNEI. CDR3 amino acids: CASSLRLVETQYF. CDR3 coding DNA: TGTGCCAGCAGCTTACGACTAGTGGAGACCCAGTACTTC. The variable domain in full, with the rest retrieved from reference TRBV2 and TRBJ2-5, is EPEVTQTPSHQVTQMGQEVILRCVPISNHLYFYWYRQILGQKVEFLVSFYNNEISEKSEIFDDQFSVERPDGSNFTLKIRSTKLEDSAMYFCASSLRLVETQYFGPGTRLLVL.

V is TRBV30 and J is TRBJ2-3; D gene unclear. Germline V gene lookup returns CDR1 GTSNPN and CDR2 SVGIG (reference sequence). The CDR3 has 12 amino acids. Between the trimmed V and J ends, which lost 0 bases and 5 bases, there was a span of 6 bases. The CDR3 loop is CAWSVVRDTQYF. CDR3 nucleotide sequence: TGTGCCTGGAGTGTGGTCCGAGATACGCAGTATTTT.